This T cell receptor (beta chain) was sequenced during a study of radiotherapy plus CTLA-4 blockade in lung cancer. TCRdb keeps only in-frame clones here, not all; method: immunoSEQ multiplex PCR. This sample has about 60,000 clones, with 70% to 80% found just once. A note on this clone: Its specificity is unknown.

General observations from the study: After treatment with radiotherapy plus ipilimumab, TCR clones that came from the tumor expanded in blood.

Receiving focal radiation plus CTLA-4 blockade with ipilimumab were patients who had chemo-refractory metastatic non-small-cell lung cancer. The sequences come from peripheral blood, collected from a patient treated with radiotherapy plus ipilimumab. This clonotype originated in a human donor with non-small cell lung cancer who had a partial response to radiotherapy plus ipilimumab.

The CDR3 spells CASSYRTGNTGELFF. The CDR3 nucleotides read TGTGCCAGCAGTTACCGGACAGGGAACACCGGGGAGCTGTTTTTT. V and J are TRBV6-6 and TRBJ2-2; 7 bases map to TRBD1. Germline lookup yields CDR1 MNHNY and CDR2 SVGAGI (reference sequence). V was pared by 2 bases and J by 1 base, with 1 base of the junction left unmatched. This CDR3 has 15 amino acids.